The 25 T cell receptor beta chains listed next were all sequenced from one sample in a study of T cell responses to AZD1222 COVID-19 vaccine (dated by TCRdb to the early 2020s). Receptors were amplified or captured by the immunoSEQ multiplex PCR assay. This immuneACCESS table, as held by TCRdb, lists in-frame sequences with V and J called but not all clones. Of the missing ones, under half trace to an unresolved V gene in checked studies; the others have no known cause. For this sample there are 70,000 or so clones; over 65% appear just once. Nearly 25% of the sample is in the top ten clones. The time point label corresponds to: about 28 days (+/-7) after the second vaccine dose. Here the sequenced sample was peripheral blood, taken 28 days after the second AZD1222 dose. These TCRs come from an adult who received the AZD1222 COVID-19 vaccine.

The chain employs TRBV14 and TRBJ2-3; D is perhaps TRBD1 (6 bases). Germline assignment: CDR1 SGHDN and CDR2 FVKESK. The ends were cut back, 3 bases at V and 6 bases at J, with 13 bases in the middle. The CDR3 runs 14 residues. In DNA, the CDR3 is TGTGCCAGCAGCCACCCCCGAAGGGGGGATACGCAGTATTTT. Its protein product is CASSHPRRGDTQYF.

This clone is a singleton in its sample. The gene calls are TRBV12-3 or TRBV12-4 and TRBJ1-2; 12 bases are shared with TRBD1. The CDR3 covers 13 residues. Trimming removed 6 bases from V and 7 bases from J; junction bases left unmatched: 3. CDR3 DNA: TGTGCCAGCAGCTCGGGACAGGGGGCTGGCTACACCTTC. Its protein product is CASSSGQGAGYTF.

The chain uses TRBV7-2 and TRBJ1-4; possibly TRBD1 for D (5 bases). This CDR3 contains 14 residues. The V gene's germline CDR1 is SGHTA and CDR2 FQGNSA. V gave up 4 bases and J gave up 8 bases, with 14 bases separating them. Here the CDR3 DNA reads TGTGCCAGCAGCTCCAGGGTTAGGCCCGAAAAACTGTTTTTT. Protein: CASSSRVRPEKLFF.

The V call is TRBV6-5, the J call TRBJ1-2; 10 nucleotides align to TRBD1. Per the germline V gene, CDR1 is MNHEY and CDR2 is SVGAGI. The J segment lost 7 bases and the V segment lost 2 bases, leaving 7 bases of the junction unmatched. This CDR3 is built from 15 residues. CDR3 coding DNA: TGTGCCAGCAGTTACCCGACAGGGGGCGCGGGTGGCTACACCTTC. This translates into CASSYPTGGAGGYTF.

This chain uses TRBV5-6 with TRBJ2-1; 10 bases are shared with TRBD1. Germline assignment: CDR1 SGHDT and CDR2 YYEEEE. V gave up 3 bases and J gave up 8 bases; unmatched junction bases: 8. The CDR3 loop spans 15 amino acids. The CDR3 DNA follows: TGTGCCAGCAGCTACCTCCGGGACAGGGGACATGAGCAGTTCTTC. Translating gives CASSYLRDRGHEQFF.

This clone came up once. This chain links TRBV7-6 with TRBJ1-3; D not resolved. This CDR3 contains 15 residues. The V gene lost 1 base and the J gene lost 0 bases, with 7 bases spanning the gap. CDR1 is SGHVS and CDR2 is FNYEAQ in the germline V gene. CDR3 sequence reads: CASSLGPDSGNTIYF. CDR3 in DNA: TGTGCCAGCAGCTTAGGTCCCGACTCTGGAAACACCATATATTTT.

The CDR3 region is CASSSARLTRGGNEQFF. CDR3 DNA sequence: TGTGCCAGCAGCTCCGCCCGTCTGACTAGGGGGGGCAATGAGCAGTTCTTC. The genes are TRBV7-8 and TRBJ2-1, with D possibly TRBD2 on 7 matching bases. Germline V lookup: CDR1 SGHVS, CDR2 FQNEAQ. Deletions cut 4 bases from V and 6 bases from J, with 22 bases between. CDR3 length: 17 amino acids.

CDR3 nucleotides: TGTGCCAGCAGCCCTCTCGGGACAGGTCTTAATCAGCCCCAGCATTTT. Its translation: CASSPLGTGLNQPQHF. The chain employs TRBV28 and TRBJ1-5; 8 nucleotides line up with TRBD1. The V gene's germline CDR1 is MDHEN and CDR2 SYDVKM. V was pared by 6 bases and J by 4 bases, with 11 bases of the junction left unmatched. The CDR3 spans 16 residues.

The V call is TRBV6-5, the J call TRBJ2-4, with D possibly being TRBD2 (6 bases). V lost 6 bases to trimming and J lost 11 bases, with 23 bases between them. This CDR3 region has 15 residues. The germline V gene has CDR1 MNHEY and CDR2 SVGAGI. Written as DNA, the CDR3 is TGTGCCAGCAGCCGTCGAGGAGGGGCCCCGGGGTTTCAGTACTTC. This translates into CASSRRGGAPGFQYF.

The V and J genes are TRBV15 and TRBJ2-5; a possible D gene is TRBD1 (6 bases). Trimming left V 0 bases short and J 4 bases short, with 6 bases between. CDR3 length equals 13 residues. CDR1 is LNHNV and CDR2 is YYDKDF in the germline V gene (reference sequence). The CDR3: CATSREQGETQYF. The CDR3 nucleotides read TGTGCCACCAGCAGAGAACAGGGAGAGACCCAGTACTTC.

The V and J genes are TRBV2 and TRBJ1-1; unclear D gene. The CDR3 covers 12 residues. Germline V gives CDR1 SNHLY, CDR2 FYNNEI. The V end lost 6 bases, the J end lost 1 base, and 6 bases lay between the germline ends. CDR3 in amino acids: CASRGPNTEAFF. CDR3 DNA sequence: TGTGCCAGCAGGGGCCCGAACACTGAAGCTTTCTTT.

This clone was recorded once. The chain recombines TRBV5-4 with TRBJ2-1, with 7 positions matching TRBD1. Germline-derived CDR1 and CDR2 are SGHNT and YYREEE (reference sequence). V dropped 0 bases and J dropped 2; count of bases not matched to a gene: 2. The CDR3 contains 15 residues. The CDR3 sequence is CASSLGQGAYNEQFF. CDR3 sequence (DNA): TGTGCCAGCAGCTTGGGACAGGGAGCCTACAATGAGCAGTTCTTC.

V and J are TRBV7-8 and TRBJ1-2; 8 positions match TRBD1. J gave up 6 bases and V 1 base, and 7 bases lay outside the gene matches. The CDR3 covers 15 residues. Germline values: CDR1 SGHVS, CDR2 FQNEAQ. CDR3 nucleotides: TGTGCCAGCAGCTTAGGGAGTCAGGGGGCAGATGGCTACACCTTC. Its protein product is CASSLGSQGADGYTF.

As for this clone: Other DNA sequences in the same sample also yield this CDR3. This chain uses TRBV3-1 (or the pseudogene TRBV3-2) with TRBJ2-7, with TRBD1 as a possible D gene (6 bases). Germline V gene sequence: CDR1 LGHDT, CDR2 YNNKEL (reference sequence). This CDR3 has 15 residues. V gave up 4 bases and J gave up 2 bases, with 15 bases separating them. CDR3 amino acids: CASSPNTDSTYEQYF. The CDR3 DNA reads TGTGCCAGCAGCCCAAACACGGACAGTACCTACGAGCAGTACTTC.

This chain's CDR3 is CAWSVWTSPSGANVLTF. DNA for the CDR3: TGTGCCTGGAGTGTCTGGACTAGCCCCTCTGGGGCCAACGTCCTGACTTTC. The chain has TRBV30 and TRBJ2-6; TRBD2 aligns across 8 bases. CDR1 and CDR2 from the germline V gene are GTSNPN and SVGIG (reference sequence). The CDR3 has 17 amino acids. V dropped 0 bases and J dropped 0; count of bases not matched to a gene: 4.

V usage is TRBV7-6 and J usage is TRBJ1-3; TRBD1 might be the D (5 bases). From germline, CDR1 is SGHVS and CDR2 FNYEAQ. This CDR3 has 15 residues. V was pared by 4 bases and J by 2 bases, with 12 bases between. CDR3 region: CASSYDSPPGNTIYF. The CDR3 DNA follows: TGTGCCAGCAGCTACGACAGCCCCCCTGGAAACACCATATATTTT.

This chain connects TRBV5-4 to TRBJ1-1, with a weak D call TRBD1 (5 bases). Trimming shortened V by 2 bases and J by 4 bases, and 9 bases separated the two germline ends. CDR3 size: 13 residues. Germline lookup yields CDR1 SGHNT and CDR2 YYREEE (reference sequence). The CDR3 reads CASSFRGGTEAFF. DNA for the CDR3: TGTGCCAGCAGCTTTCGGGGGGGCACTGAAGCTTTCTTT.

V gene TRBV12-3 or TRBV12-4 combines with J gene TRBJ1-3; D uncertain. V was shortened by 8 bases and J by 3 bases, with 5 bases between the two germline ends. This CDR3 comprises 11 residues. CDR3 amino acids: CASSIGNTIYF. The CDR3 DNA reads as TGTGCCAGCTCCATTGGAAACACCATATATTTT.

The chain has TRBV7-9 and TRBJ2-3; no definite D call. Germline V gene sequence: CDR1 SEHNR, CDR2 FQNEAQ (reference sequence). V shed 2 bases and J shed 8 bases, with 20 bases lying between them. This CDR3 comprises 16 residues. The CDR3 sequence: CASSLPGGINTGTQYF. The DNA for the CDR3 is TGTGCCAGCAGCTTACCCGGTGGTATAAATACTGGTACGCAGTATTTT.

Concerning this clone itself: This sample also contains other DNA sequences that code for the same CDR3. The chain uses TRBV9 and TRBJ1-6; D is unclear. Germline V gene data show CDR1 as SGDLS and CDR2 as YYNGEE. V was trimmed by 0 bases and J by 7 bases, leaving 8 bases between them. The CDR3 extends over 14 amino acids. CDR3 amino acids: CASSVGLSNSPLHF. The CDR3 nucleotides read TGTGCCAGCAGCGTAGGACTTTCAAATTCACCCCTCCACTTT.

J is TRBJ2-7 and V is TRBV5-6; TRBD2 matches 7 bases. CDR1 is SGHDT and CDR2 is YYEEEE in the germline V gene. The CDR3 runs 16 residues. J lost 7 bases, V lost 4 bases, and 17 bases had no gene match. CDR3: CASSVARTRRGEEQYF. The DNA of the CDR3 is TGTGCCAGCAGCGTTGCTCGGACTCGACGGGGGGAAGAGCAGTACTTC.

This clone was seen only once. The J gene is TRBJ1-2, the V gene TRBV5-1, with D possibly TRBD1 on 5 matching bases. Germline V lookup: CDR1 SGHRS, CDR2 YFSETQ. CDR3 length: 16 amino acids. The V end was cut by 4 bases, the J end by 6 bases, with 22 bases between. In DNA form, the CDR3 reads TGCGCCAGCAGCCCTGGCCATGGAGTGACAGCTGATGGCTACACCTTC. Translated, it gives CASSPGHGVTADGYTF.

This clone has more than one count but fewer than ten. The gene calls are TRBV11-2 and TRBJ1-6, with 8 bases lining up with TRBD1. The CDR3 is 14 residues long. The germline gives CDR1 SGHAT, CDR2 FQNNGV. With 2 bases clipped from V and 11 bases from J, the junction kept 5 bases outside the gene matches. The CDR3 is CASSLPQGAPPLHF. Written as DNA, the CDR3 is TGTGCCAGCAGCTTACCCCAGGGGGCCCCACCCCTCCACTTT.

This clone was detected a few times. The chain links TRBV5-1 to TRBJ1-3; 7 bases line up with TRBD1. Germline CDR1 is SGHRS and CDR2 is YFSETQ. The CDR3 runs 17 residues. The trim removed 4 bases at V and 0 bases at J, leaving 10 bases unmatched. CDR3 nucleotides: TGCGCCAGCAGCCCCCGACAGGGTAGACTCTCTGGAAACACCATATATTTT. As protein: CASSPRQGRLSGNTIYF.

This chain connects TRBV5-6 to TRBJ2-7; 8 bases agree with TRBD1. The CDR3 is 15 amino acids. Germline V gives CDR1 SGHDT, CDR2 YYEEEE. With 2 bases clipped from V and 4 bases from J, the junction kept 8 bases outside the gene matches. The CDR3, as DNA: TGTGCCAGCAGCTTTCGGGGGACAGGAGGATACGAGCAGTACTTC. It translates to CASSFRGTGGYEQYF.